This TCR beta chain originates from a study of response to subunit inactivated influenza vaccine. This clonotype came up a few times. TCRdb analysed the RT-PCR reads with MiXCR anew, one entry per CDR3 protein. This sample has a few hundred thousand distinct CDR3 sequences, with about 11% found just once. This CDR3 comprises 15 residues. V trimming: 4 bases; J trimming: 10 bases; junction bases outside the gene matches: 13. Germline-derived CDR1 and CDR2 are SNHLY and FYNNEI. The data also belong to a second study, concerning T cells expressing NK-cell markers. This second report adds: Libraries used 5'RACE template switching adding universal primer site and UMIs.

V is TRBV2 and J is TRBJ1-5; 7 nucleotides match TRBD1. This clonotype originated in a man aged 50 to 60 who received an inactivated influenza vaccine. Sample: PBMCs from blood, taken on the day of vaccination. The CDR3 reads CASSGTGLLNYPQHF. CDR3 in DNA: TGTGCCAGCAGTGGGACAGGACTCTTGAATTACCCCCAGCATTTT.